This record concerns one TCR beta chain sequence. This sample is drawn from a study of T cells in tumors after PD-1 blockade. Study summary: A subset received ongoing vismodegib 150 mg daily alongside anti-PD-1 therapy.

Produced via immunoSEQ multiplex PCR; TCRdb's table is partial and in-frame only. The table has about 33,000 clones, roughly 78% seen once; the top ten hold around 35%. Sample: PBMCs, taken before anti-PD-1 treatment. This TCR came from a human donor with basal cell carcinoma.

This CDR3 reads CASSQDNGIRGEQFF. In DNA form, the CDR3 reads TGCGCCAGCAGCCAAGACAATGGCATAAGGGGAGAGCAGTTCTTC. The chain carries TRBV4-3 and TRBJ2-1; tentatively, D is TRBD1 (5 bases). The CDR3 covers 15 residues. V lost 0 bases to trimming and J lost 10 bases, with 16 bases between them. Germline V gives CDR1 LGHNA, CDR2 YSLEER.